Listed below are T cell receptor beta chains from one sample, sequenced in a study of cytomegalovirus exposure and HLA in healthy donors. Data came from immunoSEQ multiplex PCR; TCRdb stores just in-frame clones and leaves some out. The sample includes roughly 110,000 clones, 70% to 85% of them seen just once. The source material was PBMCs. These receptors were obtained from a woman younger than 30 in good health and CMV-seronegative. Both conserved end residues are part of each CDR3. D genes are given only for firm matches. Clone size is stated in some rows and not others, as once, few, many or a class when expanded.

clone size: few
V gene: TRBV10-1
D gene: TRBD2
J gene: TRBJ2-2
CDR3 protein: CASRLAGDAGELFF
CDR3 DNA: TGCGCCAGCAGACTAGCGGGGGACGCCGGGGAGCTGTTTTTT

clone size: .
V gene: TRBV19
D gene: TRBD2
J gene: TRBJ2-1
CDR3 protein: CASSAGGDYNEQFF
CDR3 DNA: TGTGCCAGTTCGGCGGGGGGGGACTACAATGAGCAGTTCTTC

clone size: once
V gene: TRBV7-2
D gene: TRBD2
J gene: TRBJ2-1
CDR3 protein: CASSPLLAGGLSSYNEQFF
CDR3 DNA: TGTGCCAGCAGCCCACTACTAGCGGGGGGCCTTAGCTCCTACAATGAGCAGTTCTTC

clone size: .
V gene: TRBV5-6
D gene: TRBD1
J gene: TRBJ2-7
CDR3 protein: CASSPTGVPYEQYF
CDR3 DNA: TGTGCCAGCAGCCCGACAGGGGTGCCTTACGAGCAGTACTTC

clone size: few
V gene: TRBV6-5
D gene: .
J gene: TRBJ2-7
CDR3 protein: CASSYGVGGSYEQYF
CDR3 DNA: TGTGCCAGCAGTTACGGCGTCGGGGGTTCCTACGAGCAGTACTTC

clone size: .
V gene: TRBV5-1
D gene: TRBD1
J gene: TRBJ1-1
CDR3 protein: CASSYGTANTEAFF
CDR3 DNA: TGCGCCAGCAGCTATGGGACAGCGAACACTGAAGCTTTCTTT

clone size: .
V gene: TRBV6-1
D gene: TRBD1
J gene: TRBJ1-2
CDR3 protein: CASGQGNYGYTF
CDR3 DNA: TGTGCCAGCGGACAGGGGAACTATGGCTACACCTTC

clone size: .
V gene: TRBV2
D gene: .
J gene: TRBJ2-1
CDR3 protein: CASSGRSSVNEQFF
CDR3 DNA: TGTGCCAGCAGTGGGAGGTCCTCGGTCAATGAGCAGTTCTTC

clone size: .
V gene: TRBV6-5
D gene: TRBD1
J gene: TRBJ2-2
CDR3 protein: CASSYPGTARTGELFF
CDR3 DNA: TGTGCCAGCAGTTACCCTGGGACAGCGAGAACCGGGGAGCTGTTTTTT

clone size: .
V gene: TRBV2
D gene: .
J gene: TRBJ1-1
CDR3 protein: CASRKGGNTEAFF
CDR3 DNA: TGTGCCAGCAGGAAGGGAGGGAACACTGAAGCTTTCTTT

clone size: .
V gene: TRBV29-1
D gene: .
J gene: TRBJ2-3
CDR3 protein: CSVRRQTPTDTQYF
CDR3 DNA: TGCAGCGTTCGGAGGCAAACTCCCACAGATACGCAGTATTTT

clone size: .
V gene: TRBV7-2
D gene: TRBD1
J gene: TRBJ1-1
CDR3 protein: CASSKSGTVNTEAFF
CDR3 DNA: TGTGCCAGCAGTAAATCCGGGACAGTTAACACTGAAGCTTTCTTT

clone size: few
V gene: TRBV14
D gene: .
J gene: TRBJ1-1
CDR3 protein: CASRRTVNTEAFF
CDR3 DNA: TGTGCCAGCAGGCGGACAGTGAACACTGAAGCTTTCTTT

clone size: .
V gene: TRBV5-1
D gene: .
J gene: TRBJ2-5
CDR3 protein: CASSMGQPRVTQYF
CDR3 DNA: TGCGCCAGCAGCATGGGCCAACCCCGAGTCACCCAGTACTTC

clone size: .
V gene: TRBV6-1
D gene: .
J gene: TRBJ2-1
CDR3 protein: CASSQSPGFEQFF
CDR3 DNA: TGTGCCAGCAGTCAGAGCCCGGGGTTTGAGCAGTTCTTC

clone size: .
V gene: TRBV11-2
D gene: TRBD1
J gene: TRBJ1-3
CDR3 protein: CASSITGAGNTIYF
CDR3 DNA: TGTGCCAGCAGCATCACAGGGGCTGGAAACACCATATATTTT

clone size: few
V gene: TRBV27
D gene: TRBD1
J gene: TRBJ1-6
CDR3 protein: CASSSIRSDRGAIGSPLHF
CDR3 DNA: TGTGCCAGCAGTTCTATACGCAGCGACAGGGGAGCGATCGGATCACCCCTCCACTTT

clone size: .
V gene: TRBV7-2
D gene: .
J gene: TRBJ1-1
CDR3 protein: CASSAGMNTEAFF
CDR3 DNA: TGTGCCAGCAGTGCCGGGATGAACACTGAAGCTTTCTTT

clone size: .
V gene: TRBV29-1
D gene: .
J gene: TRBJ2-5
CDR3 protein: CSVEEETQYF
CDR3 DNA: TGCAGCGTTGAGGAGGAGACCCAGTACTTC

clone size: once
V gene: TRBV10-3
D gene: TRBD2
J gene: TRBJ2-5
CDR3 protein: CAISEGGGLETQYF
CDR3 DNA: TGTGCCATCAGTGAGGGCGGGGGGTTGGAGACCCAGTACTTC

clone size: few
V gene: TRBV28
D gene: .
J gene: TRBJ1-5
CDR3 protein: CASKFRQVNQPQHF
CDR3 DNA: TGTGCCAGCAAATTCCGACAGGTCAATCAGCCCCAGCATTTT

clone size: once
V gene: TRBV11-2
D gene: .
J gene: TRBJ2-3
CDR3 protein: CASSETGFDTDTQYF
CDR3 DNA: TGTGCCAGCAGCGAAACAGGGTTCGACACAGATACGCAGTATTTT

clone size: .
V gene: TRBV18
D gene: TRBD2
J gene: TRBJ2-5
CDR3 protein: CASSSLGAGGETQYF
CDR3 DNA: TGTGCCAGCTCATCTCTGGGGGCGGGAGGAGAGACCCAGTACTTC

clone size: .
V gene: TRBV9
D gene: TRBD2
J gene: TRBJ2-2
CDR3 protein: CASSPTSGGARTGELFF
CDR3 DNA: TGTGCCAGCAGCCCGACTAGCGGGGGGGCACGGACCGGGGAGCTGTTTTTT

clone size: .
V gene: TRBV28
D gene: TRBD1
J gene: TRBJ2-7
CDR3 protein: CAASIITGANEQYF
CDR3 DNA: TGTGCCGCTTCGATCATCACAGGGGCCAACGAGCAGTACTTC

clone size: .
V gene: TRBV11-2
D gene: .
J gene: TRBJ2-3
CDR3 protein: CASSLGGLDTQYF
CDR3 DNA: TGTGCCAGCAGCTTAGGAGGGTTAGATACGCAGTATTTT

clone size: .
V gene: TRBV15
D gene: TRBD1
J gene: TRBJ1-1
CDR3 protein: CATSRAYSGTGELGEAFF
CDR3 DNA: TGTGCCACCAGCAGAGCCTATTCCGGGACAGGGGAATTGGGTGAAGCTTTCTTT

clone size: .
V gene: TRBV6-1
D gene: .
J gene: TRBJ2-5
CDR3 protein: CASSPQETQYF
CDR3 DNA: TGTGCCAGCAGTCCACAAGAGACCCAGTACTTC

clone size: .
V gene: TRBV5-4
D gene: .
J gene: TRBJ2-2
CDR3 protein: CASTRQDTGELFF
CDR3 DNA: TGTGCCAGCACGAGACAGGACACCGGGGAGCTGTTTTTT

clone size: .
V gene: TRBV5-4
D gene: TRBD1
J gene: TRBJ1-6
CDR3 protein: CASSVEDRVRSSPLHF
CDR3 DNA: TGTGCCAGCAGCGTGGAAGACAGGGTGAGAAGTTCACCCCTCCACTTT

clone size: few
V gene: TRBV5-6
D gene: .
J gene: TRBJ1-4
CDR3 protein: CASSSYRGLGEKLFF
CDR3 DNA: TGTGCCAGCAGCTCGTACCGTGGGCTGGGTGAAAAACTGTTTTTT

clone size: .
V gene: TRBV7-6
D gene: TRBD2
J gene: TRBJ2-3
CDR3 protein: CASSLERAGADTQYF
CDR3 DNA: TGTGCCAGCAGCTTAGAGCGCGCGGGGGCAGATACGCAGTATTTT

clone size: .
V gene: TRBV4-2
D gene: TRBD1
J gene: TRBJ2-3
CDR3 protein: CASSQVRTGWSSTDTQYF
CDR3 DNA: TGTGCCAGCAGCCAAGTTCGGACAGGTTGGAGTTCCACAGATACGCAGTATTTT

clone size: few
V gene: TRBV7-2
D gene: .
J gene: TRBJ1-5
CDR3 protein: CASSLEYQDNQPQHF
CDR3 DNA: TGTGCCAGCAGCTTAGAGTACCAGGACAATCAGCCCCAGCATTTT

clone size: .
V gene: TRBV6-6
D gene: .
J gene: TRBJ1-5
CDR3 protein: CASSYGEDQPQHF
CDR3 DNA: TGTGCCAGCAGTTACGGGGAGGATCAGCCCCAGCATTTT

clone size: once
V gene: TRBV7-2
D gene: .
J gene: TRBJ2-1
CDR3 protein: CATQGGSGAYNEQFF
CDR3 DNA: TGTGCCACCCAGGGGGGTAGCGGGGCCTACAATGAGCAGTTCTTC

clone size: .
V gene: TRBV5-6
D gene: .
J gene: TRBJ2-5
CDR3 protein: CASSPPEGWGETQYF
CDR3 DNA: TGTGCCAGCAGTCCTCCAGAGGGATGGGGAGAGACCCAGTACTTC

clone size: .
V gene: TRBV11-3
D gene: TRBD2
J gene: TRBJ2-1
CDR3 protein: CASTRTTSGGSNEQFF
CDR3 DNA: TGTGCCAGCACACGAACGACTAGCGGGGGGTCCAATGAGCAGTTCTTC

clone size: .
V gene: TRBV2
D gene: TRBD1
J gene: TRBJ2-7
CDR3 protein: CASSGTGPYEQYF
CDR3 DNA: TGTGCCAGCAGTGGGACAGGCCCCTACGAGCAGTACTTC

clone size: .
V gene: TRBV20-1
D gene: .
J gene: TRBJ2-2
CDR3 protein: CSAIAGELFF
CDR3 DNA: TGCAGTGCTATCGCCGGGGAGCTGTTTTTT

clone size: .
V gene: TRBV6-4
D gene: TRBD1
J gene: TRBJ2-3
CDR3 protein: CASSRQGIRTDTQYF
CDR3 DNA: TGTGCCAGCAGTCGACAGGGGATACGCACAGATACGCAGTATTTT

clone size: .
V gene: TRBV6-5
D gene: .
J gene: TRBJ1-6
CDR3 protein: CASSYVAGSLHF
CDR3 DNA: TGTGCCAGCAGTTACGTCGCCGGTTCCCTCCACTTT

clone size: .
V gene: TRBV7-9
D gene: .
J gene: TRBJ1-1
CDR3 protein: CASSFGTEAFF
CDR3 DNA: TGTGCCAGCAGCTTCGGGACTGAAGCTTTCTTT

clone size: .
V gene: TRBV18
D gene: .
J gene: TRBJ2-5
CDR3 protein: CASSINQETQYF
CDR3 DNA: TGTGCCAGCTCAATAAACCAAGAGACCCAGTACTTC

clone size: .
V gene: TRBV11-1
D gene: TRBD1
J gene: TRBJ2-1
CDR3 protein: CASSLGTGDGEQFF
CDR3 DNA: TGTGCCAGCAGCTTAGGGACAGGGGACGGTGAGCAGTTCTTC

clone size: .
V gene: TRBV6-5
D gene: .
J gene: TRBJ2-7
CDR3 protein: CATSRDRRYEQYF
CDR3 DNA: TGTGCCACCTCCCGAGACAGGAGGTACGAGCAGTACTTC

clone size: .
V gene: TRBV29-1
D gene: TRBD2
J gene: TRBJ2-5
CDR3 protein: CSVDGPLAGGPRGTQYF
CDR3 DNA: TGCAGCGTTGATGGGCCTCTAGCGGGAGGACCGAGGGGGACCCAGTACTTC

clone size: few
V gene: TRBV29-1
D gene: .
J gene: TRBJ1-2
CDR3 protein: CSVGGRDGGYTF
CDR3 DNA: TGCAGCGTTGGCGGCAGGGATGGTGGCTACACCTTC